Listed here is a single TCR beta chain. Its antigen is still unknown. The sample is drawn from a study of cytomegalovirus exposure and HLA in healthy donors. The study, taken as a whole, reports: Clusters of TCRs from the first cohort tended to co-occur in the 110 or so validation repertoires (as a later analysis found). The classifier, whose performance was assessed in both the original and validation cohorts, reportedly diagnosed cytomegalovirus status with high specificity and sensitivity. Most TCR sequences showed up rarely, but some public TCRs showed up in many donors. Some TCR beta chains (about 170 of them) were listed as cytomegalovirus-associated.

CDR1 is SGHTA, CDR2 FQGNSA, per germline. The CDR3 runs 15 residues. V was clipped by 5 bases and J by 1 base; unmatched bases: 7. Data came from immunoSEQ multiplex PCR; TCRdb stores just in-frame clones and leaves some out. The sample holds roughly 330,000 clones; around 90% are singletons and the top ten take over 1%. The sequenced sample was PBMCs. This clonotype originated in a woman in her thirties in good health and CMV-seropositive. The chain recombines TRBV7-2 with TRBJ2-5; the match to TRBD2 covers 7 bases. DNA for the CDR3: TGTGCCAGCAGCCTCGGGGACTACGTCCAAGAGACCCAGTACTTC. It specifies CASSLGDYVQETQYF.